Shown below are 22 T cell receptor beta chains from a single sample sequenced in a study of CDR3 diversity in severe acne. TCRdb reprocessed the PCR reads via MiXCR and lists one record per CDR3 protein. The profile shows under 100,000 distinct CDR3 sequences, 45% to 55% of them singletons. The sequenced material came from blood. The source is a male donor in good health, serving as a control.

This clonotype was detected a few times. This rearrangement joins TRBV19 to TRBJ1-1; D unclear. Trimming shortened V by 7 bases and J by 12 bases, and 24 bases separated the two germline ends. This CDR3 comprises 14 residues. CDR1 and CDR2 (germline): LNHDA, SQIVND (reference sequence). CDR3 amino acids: CASMARTDGARTFF. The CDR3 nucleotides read TGTGCCAGTATGGCACGGACGGACGGCGCGAGAACTTTCTTT.

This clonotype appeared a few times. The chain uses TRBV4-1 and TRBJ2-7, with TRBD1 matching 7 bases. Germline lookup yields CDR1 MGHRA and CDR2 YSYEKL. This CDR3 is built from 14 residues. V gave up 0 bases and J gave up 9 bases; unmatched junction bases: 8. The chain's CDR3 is CASSQDTGTAGQYF. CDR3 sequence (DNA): TGCGCCAGCAGCCAAGATACCGGGACAGCTGGGCAGTACTTC.

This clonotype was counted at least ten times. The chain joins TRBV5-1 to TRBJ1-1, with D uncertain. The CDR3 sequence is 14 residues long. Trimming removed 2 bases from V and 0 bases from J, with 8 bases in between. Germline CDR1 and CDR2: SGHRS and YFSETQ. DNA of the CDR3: TGCGCCAGCAGCTTTGGCAATATGAACACTGAAGCTTTCTTT. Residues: CASSFGNMNTEAFF.

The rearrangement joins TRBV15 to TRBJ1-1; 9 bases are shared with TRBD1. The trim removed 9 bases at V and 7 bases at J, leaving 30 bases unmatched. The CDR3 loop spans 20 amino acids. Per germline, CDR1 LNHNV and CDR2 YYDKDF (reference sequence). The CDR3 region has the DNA TGTGCCACAAGAACAGGGGGCAAAGTTAACTCGATCCGTTTGATGTATGAAGCTTTCTTT. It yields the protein CATRTGGKVNSIRLMYEAFF.

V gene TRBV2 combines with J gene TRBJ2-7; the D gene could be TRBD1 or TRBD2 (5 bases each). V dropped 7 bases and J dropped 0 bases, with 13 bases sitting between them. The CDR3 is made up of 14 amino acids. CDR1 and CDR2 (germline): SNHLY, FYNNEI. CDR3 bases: TGTGCCAGCACCCGGGACCGGAGCTCCTACGAGCAGTACTTC. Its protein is CASTRDRSSYEQYF.

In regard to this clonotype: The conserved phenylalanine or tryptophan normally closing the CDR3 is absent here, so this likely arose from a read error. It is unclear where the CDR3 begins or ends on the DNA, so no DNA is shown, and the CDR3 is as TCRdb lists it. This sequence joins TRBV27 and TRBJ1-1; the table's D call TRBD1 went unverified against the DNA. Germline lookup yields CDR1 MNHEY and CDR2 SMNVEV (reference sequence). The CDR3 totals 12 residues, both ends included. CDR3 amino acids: CATSESDRGPFL.

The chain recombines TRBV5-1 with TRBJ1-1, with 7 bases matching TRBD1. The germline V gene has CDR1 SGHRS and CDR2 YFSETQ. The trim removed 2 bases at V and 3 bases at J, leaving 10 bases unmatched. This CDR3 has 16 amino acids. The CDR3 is CASSFKKGGLDTEAFF. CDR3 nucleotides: TGCGCCAGCAGCTTCAAGAAAGGGGGCCTGGACACTGAAGCTTTCTTT.

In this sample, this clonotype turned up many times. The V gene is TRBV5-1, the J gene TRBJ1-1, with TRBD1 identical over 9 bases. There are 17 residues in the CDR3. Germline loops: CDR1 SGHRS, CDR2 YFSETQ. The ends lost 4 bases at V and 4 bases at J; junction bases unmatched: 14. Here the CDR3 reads CASSPGGTGLGFTEAFF. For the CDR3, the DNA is TGCGCCAGCAGCCCCGGCGGGACAGGGCTTGGTTTCACTGAAGCTTTCTTT.

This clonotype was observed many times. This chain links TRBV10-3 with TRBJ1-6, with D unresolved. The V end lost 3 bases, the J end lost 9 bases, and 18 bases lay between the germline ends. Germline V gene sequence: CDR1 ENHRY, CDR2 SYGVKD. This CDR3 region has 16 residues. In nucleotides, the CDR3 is TGTGCCATCAGTGACCAAACGACACGGCAAGGTTCACCCCTCCACTTT. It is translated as CAISDQTTRQGSPLHF.

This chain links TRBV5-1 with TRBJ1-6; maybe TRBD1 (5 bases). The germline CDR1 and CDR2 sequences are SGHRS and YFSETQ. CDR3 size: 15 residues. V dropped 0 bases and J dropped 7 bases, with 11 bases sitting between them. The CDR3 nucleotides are TGCGCCAGCAGCTTGGGGGGCATGATGAATTCACCCCTCCACTTT. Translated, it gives CASSLGGMMNSPLHF.

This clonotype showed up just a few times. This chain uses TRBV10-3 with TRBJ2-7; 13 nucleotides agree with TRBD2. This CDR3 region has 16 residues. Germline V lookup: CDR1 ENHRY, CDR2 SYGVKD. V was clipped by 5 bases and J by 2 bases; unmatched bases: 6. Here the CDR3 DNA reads TGTGCCATCAGTACGGCCGGGACTAGCGGGGCCTACGAGCAGTACTTC. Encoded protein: CAISTAGTSGAYEQYF.

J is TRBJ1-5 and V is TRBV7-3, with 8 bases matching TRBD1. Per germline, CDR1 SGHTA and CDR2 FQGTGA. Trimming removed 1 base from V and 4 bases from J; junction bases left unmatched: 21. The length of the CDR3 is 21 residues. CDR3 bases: TGTGCCAGCAGCTTAAATCACCAGGACAGGGCGGCCCTGGTTGGGAATCAGCCCCAGCATTTT. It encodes CASSLNHQDRAALVGNQPQHF.

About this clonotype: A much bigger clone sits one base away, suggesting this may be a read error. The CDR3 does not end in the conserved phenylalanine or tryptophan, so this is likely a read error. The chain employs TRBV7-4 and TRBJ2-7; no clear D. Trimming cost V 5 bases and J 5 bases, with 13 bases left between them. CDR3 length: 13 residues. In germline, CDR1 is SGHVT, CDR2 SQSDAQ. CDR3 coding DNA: TGTGCCAGCAGCGTAGGAAGCGCCGACGAGCAGTACCTC. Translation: CASSVGSADEQYL.

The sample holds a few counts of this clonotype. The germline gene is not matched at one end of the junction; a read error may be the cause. CDR3: CACSLSGGPSVYNEQLF. CDR3 in DNA: TGTGCCTGCAGTTTAAGCGGGGGGCCCTCAGTGTACAATGAGCAGCTCTTC. This sequence joins TRBV27 and TRBJ2-1, with TRBD2 matching 9 bases. This CDR3 spans 17 amino acids. Germline CDR1 and CDR2: MNHEY and SMNVEV (reference sequence).

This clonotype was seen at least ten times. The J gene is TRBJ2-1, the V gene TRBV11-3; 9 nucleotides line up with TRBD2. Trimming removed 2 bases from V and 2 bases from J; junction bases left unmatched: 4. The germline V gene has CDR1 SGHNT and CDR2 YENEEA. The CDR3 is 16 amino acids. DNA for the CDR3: TGTGCCAGCAGCTTATTGCGGGGGGGCACCTACAATGAGCAGTTCTTC. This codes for CASSLLRGGTYNEQFF.

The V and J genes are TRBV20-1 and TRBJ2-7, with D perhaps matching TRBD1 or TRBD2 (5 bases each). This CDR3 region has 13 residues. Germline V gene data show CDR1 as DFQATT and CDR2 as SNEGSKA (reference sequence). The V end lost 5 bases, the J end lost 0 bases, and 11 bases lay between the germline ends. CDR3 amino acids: CSAPRDGSYEQYF. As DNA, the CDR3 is TGCAGTGCTCCTCGGGACGGCTCCTACGAGCAGTACTTC.

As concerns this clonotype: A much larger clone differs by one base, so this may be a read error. The CDR3 reads CSARVAAQEAQYF. CDR3 DNA: TGCAGTGCCCGGGTGGCAGCCCAAGAGGCCCAGTACTTC. The chain is built from TRBV20-1 and TRBJ2-5; no reliable D call. The CDR3 has 13 amino acids. Germline values: CDR1 DFQATT, CDR2 SNEGSKA (reference sequence).

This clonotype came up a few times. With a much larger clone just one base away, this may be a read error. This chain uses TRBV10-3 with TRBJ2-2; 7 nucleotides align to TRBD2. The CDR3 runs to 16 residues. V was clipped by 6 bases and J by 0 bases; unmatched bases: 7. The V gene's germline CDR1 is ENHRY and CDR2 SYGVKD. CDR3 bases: TGTGCCATCAGCGGACCGGGACTATCGAACACCGGGGAGCTGTTTTTT. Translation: CAISGPGLSNTGELFF.

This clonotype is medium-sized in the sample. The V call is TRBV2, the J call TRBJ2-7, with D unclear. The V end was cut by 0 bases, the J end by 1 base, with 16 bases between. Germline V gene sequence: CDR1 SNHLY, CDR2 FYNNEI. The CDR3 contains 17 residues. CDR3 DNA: TGTGCCAGCAGTGAAGCGCCACGGGCAGTAAATTCCTACGAGCAGTACTTC. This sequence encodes CASSEAPRAVNSYEQYF. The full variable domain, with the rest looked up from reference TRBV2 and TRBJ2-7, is EPEVTQTPSHQVTQMGQEVILRCVPISNHLYFYWYRQILGQKVEFLVSFYNNEISEKSEIFDDQFSVERPDGSNFTLKIRSTKLEDSAMYFCASSEAPRAVNSYEQYFGPGTRLTVT.

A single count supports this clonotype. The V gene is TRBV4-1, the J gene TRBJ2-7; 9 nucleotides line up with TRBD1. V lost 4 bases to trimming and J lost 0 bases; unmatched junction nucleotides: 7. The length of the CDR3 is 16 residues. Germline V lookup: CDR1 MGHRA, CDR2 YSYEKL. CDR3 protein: CASSRRRGQGSYEQYF. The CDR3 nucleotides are TGCGCCAGCAGCCGTCGGAGGGGACAGGGCTCCTACGAGCAGTACTTC.

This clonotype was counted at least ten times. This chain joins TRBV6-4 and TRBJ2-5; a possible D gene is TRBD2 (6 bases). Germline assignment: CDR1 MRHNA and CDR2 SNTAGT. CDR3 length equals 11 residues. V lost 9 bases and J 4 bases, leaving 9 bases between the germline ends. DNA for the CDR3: TGTGCCAGAGGAGGGCGAGAGACCCAGTACTTC. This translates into CARGGRETQYF.

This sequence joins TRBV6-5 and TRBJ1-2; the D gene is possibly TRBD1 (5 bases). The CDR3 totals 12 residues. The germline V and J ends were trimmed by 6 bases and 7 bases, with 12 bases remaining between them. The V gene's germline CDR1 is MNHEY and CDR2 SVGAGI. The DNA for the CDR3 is TGTGCCAGCAGCTTTGGGAGGGGTGGCTACACCTTC. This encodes CASSFGRGGYTF.